One and the same sample provided the 12 T cell receptor beta chains below, sequenced in a study of identical twins. Each CDR3 protein gets one entry after TCRdb re-called the 5' RACE reads with MiXCR. This sample carries about 890,000 distinct CDR3 sequences, 10% to 15% of them seen once, and the ten largest clones take around 1.5%. The sample also formed part of further work on yellow fever vaccine responses in identical twins.

Sequencing used PBMCs. These receptors all come from a woman aged 18-29 years in good health.

The rearrangement uses TRBV12-3 or TRBV12-4 and TRBJ2-1, with D possibly TRBD1 on 6 matching bases. This CDR3 comprises 18 residues. Trimming pared 6 bases from V and 4 bases from J, leaving 25 bases between. The CDR3 bases are TGTGCCAGCAGGGGCCAGAATCAGGGGCCCCGCCCATACAATGAGCAGTTCTTC. As protein: CASRGQNQGPRPYNEQFF.

The chain links TRBV7-9 to TRBJ2-1; D gene uncertain. Germline loops: CDR1 SEHNR, CDR2 FQNEAQ (reference sequence). The CDR3 sequence is 8 residues long. Written as DNA, the CDR3 is TGTGGGTGGGGTAGTGGGTTCTTC. It translates to CGWGSGFF.

The chain links TRBV7-6 to TRBJ2-1; D is possibly TRBD1 or TRBD2 (6 bases each). Trimming removed 4 bases at V and 6 bases at J, with 19 bases between. The CDR3 has 16 residues. CDR1 is SGHVS and CDR2 is FNYEAQ in the germline V gene. CDR3: CASSSPGGLPVNEQFF. The CDR3 nucleotides are TGTGCCAGCAGCTCGCCCGGGGGCCTTCCGGTCAATGAGCAGTTCTTC.

This clonotype was counted between two and nine times. The chain has TRBV6-1 and TRBJ2-7; no reliable D call. This CDR3 has 11 residues. The germline V gene encodes CDR1 MNHNS and CDR2 SASEGT. V lost 7 bases to trimming and J lost 5 bases, with 9 bases between them. CDR3 amino acids: CASTNADEQYF. In nucleotides, the CDR3 is TGTGCCAGCACCAACGCAGACGAGCAGTACTTC.

This clonotype was seen a few times. The rearrangement uses TRBV20-1 and TRBJ1-2; TRBD1 matches at 7 bases. This CDR3 comprises 14 residues. Trimming cost V 5 bases and J 12 bases; bases outside gene matches: 18. In germline, CDR1 is DFQATT, CDR2 SNEGSKA (reference sequence). This CDR3 reads CSALTGLDPGSNTF. As DNA, the CDR3 is TGCAGTGCTCTGACAGGGTTGGATCCGGGGTCTAACACCTTC.

V gene TRBV10-3 combines with J gene TRBJ2-7; 9 bases are a match to TRBD1. This CDR3 region has 13 residues. J lost 2 bases, V lost 8 bases, and 4 bases had no gene match. Per the germline V gene, CDR1 is ENHRY and CDR2 is SYGVKD. In DNA form, the CDR3 reads TGTGCCATCGGGACAGGGAACACCTACGAGCAGTACGTC. It codes for CAIGTGNTYEQYV.

This clonotype has only a few counts. V gene TRBV7-2 combines with J gene TRBJ2-7; 9 nucleotides match TRBD2. Germline CDR1 reads SGHTA; CDR2 reads FQGNSA. V lost 5 bases and J lost 4; bases outside the gene matches: 9. This CDR3 has 15 amino acids. The CDR3 spells CASSPGTSLGYEQYF. CDR3 coding DNA: TGTGCCAGCAGCCCGGGGACTAGCCTAGGGTACGAGCAGTACTTC.

This chain links TRBV12-3 or TRBV12-4 with TRBJ1-5; D perhaps matches TRBD1 (6 bases). Trimming cost V 5 bases and J 1 base, with 12 bases left between them. The CDR3 covers 15 residues. The CDR3 coding sequence is TGTGCCAGCAGTCCAATAGGGGGGAGCAATCAGCCCCAGCATTTT. Translating it yields CASSPIGGSNQPQHF.

This clonotype was observed once. This chain links TRBV20-1 with TRBJ2-1, with 8 bases matching TRBD2. Germline loops: CDR1 DFQATT, CDR2 SNEGSKA (reference sequence). CDR3 length: 12 residues. V lost 3 bases and J lost 11; bases outside the gene matches: 6. CDR3 region: CSASGRAYKQFF. In DNA, the CDR3 is TGCAGTGCTAGCGGGAGGGCCTATAAGCAGTTCTTC.

This clonotype came up a few times. The V call is TRBV3-1, the J call TRBJ2-1, with 14 positions matching TRBD2. The CDR3 loop spans 19 amino acids. Per germline, CDR1 LGHDT and CDR2 YNNKEL (reference sequence). V lost 4 bases and J lost 0; bases outside the gene matches: 8. The CDR3 sequence is CASSPGTSGGLFSYNEQFF. The CDR3, as DNA: TGTGCCAGCAGCCCCGGGACTAGCGGGGGCCTTTTCTCCTACAATGAGCAGTTCTTC.

This clonotype is a singleton in its sample. This chain joins TRBV28 and TRBJ1-5; D unresolved. Trimming took off 10 bases at V and 0 bases at J, with 22 bases between the two ends. Per germline, CDR1 MDHEN and CDR2 SYDVKM. The CDR3 runs to 17 residues. The chain's CDR3 is CATTKNYGVNSNQPQHF. For the CDR3, the DNA is TGTGCCACCACTAAAAACTACGGGGTAAATAGCAATCAGCCCCAGCATTTT. The full variable domain, in which reference TRBV28 and TRBJ1-5 provide the parts outside the CDR3, is DVKVTQSSRYLVKRTGEKVFLECVQDMDHENMFWYRQDPGLGLRLIYFSYDVKMKEKGDIPEGYSVSREKKERFSLILESASTNQTSMYLCATTKNYGVNSNQPQHFGDGTRLSIL.

This clonotype was picked up a small number of times. Relative to the germline gene, one junction end is altered; a read error may explain this. The chain employs TRBV10-3 and TRBJ2-5, with D uncertain. The V gene's germline CDR1 is ENHRY and CDR2 SYGVKD. The CDR3 consists of 12 residues. The DNA for the CDR3 is TGTGCCATCAGTCAGTCTGACGAGACCCAGTACTTC. It codes for CAISQSDETQYF.